The next 24 T cell receptor beta chains were all read from a single sample in a study of T cells in Graves' hyperthyroidism and ophthalmopathy. Researchers amplified the TCR beta CDR3 regions from RNA transcripts. Initially, a first-round RT-PCR of the TCR CDR3 employed the HTBI primer set. TCRdb re-called the multiplex PCR reads through MiXCR, storing one row per CDR3 protein. The top ten clones hold almost 35% of a sample with some 340,000 distinct CDR3 sequences, roughly 15% of them seen once. Source material: blood. Receptors originate from a woman aged 40-49 years with Graves' ophthalmopathy.

The J gene is TRBJ1-1, the V gene TRBV20-1, with no clear D. The CDR3 is made up of 13 amino acids. The V and J ends lost 6 bases and 0 bases respectively, with 11 bases between them. From germline, CDR1 is DFQATT and CDR2 SNEGSKA (reference sequence). The CDR3 loop is CSAPPGLNTEAFF. CDR3 sequence (DNA): TGCAGTGCCCCGCCGGGTCTGAACACTGAAGCTTTCTTT.

This clonotype was observed a handful of times. The CDR3 loop reads CSARDWSNQPQHF. The CDR3 DNA is TGCAGTGCTAGAGATTGGAGCAATCAGCCCCAGCATTTT. The chain carries TRBV20-1 and TRBJ1-5; D is undetermined. This CDR3 comprises 13 residues. The V gene lost 0 bases and the J gene lost 1 base, with 4 bases spanning the gap. CDR1 is DFQATT and CDR2 is SNEGSKA in the germline V gene (reference sequence).

This clonotype was found many times. The genes are TRBV6-1 and TRBJ2-1; 9 bases align to TRBD1. This CDR3 has 17 amino acids. Per the germline V gene, CDR1 is MNHNS and CDR2 is SASEGT. V trimming: 5 bases; J trimming: 0 bases; junction bases outside the gene matches: 8. The CDR3 bases are TGTGCCAGCAGTTATAGGGGACAGGGCCGCTCCTACAATGAGCAGTTCTTC. Amino acid sequence: CASSYRGQGRSYNEQFF.

This clonotype was counted ten times or more. The V call is TRBV6-1, the J call TRBJ1-2; D not resolved. Trimming removed 11 bases from V and 8 bases from J, with 18 bases in between. This CDR3 comprises 12 residues. Per germline, CDR1 MNHNS and CDR2 SASEGT. The CDR3 DNA follows: TGTGCCGGCTCGAGAGAGTTCGAGGGCTACACCTTC. It is translated as CAGSREFEGYTF.

This clonotype was counted many times. The V call is TRBV24-1, the J call TRBJ2-7; 8 bases agree with TRBD1. J lost 3 bases, V lost 4 bases, and 10 bases had no gene match. The CDR3 runs to 16 residues. Germline CDR1 KGHDR, CDR2 SFDVKD. The CDR3 protein is CATSDPGQDRDYEQYF. In nucleotides, the CDR3 is TGTGCCACCAGTGACCCGGGACAGGATAGGGACTACGAGCAGTACTTC.

There are many counts of this clonotype. The chain carries TRBV12-3 or TRBV12-4 and TRBJ1-5; D unclear. The CDR3 covers 16 residues. V gave up 3 bases and J gave up 4 bases, with 16 bases separating them. CDR3 amino acids: CASSFGLRSFNQPQHF. The DNA of the CDR3 is TGTGCCAGCAGTTTCGGTTTGAGATCCTTTAATCAGCCCCAGCATTTT.

This clonotype has a handful of counts. The V gene is TRBV19, the J gene TRBJ2-4; unclear D gene. V was clipped by 0 bases and J by 1 base, with 10 bases between them. Germline values: CDR1 LNHDA, CDR2 SQIVND (reference sequence). This CDR3 comprises 16 residues. The CDR3 nucleotides are TGTGCCAGTAGTATAGATATTATTGGGGCCAAAAACATTCAGTACTTC. Its protein product is CASSIDIIGAKNIQYF.

This clonotype was counted a few times. J is TRBJ2-3 and V is TRBV12-3 or TRBV12-4; D is unresolved. This CDR3 is 20 amino acids long. V lost 3 bases and J lost 10, with 35 bases in between. The DNA for the CDR3 is TGTGCCAGCAGTTTTTCCGCCCTGTCGGATACGGACGTTGGGTTTTTGCCGCAGTATTTT. It encodes CASSFSALSDTDVGFLPQYF.

This clonotype was seen at least ten times. V gene TRBV6-5 combines with J gene TRBJ1-5, with D maybe TRBD1 (6 bases). Germline loops: CDR1 MNHEY, CDR2 SVGAGI. The CDR3 loop spans 18 amino acids. V gave up 2 bases and J gave up 2 bases, with 19 bases separating them. The CDR3 is CASSYRTRGGRGNQPQHF. CDR3 DNA sequence: TGTGCCAGCAGTTACCGCACGAGGGGGGGAAGGGGCAATCAGCCCCAGCATTTT.

There are a few counts of this clonotype. The V call is TRBV25-1, the J call TRBJ1-6, with D tentatively TRBD1 (5 bases). CDR3 length equals 13 residues. Trimming cost V 4 bases and J 9 bases, with 10 bases left between them. CDR1 MGHDK and CDR2 SYGVNS come from the germline V gene. The CDR3 loop reads CASSAPGGSPLHF. The CDR3 DNA sequence: TGTGCCAGCAGTGCCCCTGGGGGTTCACCCCTCCACTTT.

This clonotype appeared many times. This chain joins TRBV29-1 and TRBJ2-7; possibly TRBD2 for D (7 bases). The CDR3 length is 13 residues. Trimming shortened V by 4 bases and J by 2 bases, and 12 bases separated the two germline ends. Germline V gene lookup returns CDR1 SQVTM and CDR2 ANQGSEA. CDR3 amino acids: CSVGGGGTYEQYF. For the CDR3, the DNA is TGCAGCGTTGGAGGGGGGGGTACCTACGAGCAGTACTTC.

The chain combines TRBV20-1 with TRBJ1-2; D ambiguous. This CDR3 is 12 amino acids long. CDR1 is DFQATT and CDR2 is SNEGSKA in the germline V gene (reference sequence). The germline V and J ends were trimmed by 0 bases and 8 bases, with 10 bases remaining between them. The CDR3 region is CSARDPRIGYTF. CDR3 nucleotide sequence: TGCAGTGCTAGAGATCCTCGGATAGGCTACACCTTC.

The sample holds many counts of this clonotype. This chain connects TRBV9 to TRBJ1-1; D possibly corresponds to TRBD1 (6 bases). The CDR3 has 14 residues. V was trimmed by 2 bases and J by 6 bases, leaving 14 bases between them. Germline lookup yields CDR1 SGDLS and CDR2 YYNGEE. This CDR3 reads CASSVGGGSAEAFF. CDR3 coding DNA: TGTGCCAGCAGCGTTGGCGGGGGCTCGGCTGAAGCTTTCTTT.

This clonotype was picked up many times. The J gene is TRBJ2-3, the V gene TRBV3-1, with D uncertain. CDR1 LGHDT and CDR2 YNNKEL come from the germline V gene (reference sequence). Trimming removed 4 bases at V and 4 bases at J, with 15 bases between. There are 15 residues in the CDR3. The CDR3 here is CASSPLLGAADTQYF. The CDR3 DNA follows: TGTGCCAGCAGCCCCCTTTTGGGTGCTGCAGATACGCAGTATTTT.

This clonotype was detected ten times or more. The chain links TRBV20-1 to TRBJ2-7; TRBD2 aligns across 8 bases. CDR1 and CDR2 from the germline V gene are DFQATT and SNEGSKA (reference sequence). V dropped 6 bases and J dropped 2; count of bases not matched to a gene: 9. This CDR3 has 14 residues. CDR3 in DNA: TGCAGTGCCGTCGGACTAGCTGTTCCCTACGAGCAGTACTTC. Translated: CSAVGLAVPYEQYF.

This clonotype was detected many times. The chain uses TRBV2 and TRBJ2-5, with 10 bases matching TRBD2. The CDR3 covers 15 residues. The germline V gene has CDR1 SNHLY and CDR2 FYNNEI. Losses at the gene ends were 4 bases for V and 5 bases for J; bases not matched to a gene: 7. CDR3 loop: CASSGVAGGRETQYF. For the CDR3, the DNA is TGTGCCAGCAGTGGAGTAGCGGGGGGCAGGGAGACCCAGTACTTC.

This chain's CDR3 is CASSRLAGVPDTQYF. The CDR3 DNA sequence: TGTGCCAGCAGCCGACTAGCGGGAGTACCAGATACGCAGTATTTT. The rearrangement links TRBV11-2 to TRBJ2-3; 12 positions agree with TRBD2. J gave up 4 bases and V 5 bases, and 4 bases lay outside the gene matches. CDR1 is SGHAT and CDR2 is FQNNGV in the germline V gene. This CDR3 has 15 amino acids.

For this clonotype: A clone one base away is much larger, so this may be a read error. This sequence joins TRBV27 and TRBJ2-2; D may correspond to TRBD1 or TRBD2 (5 bases each). Per germline, CDR1 MNHEY and CDR2 SMNVEV (reference sequence). The CDR3 runs 15 residues. With 5 bases removed from V and 3 bases from J, the gap between germline ends came to 13 bases. For the CDR3, the DNA is TGTGCCAGCAGTAACGGGGACCGGTACACCGGGGAGCTGTTTTTT. Translating gives CASSNGDRYTGELFF.

This clonotype occurred many times. CDR3 nucleotide sequence: TGCAGTGCCCTCCCCGGGACTAGAGAGCAGTACTTC. As protein: CSALPGTREQYF. The rearrangement uses TRBV20-1 and TRBJ2-7; 8 bases are shared with TRBD2. This CDR3 is 12 amino acids long. Losses at the gene ends were 6 bases for V and 7 bases for J; bases not matched to a gene: 8. Per the germline V gene, CDR1 is DFQATT and CDR2 is SNEGSKA (reference sequence).

This clonotype appeared many times. The CDR3 DNA reads as TGTGCCAGAGGGCCCGGACAAGGCTCCTACAATGAGCAGTTCTTC. Amino acids: CARGPGQGSYNEQFF. The chain couples TRBV2 to TRBJ2-1, with a possible D match to TRBD1 (5 bases). The V end was cut by 9 bases, the J end by 0 bases, with 15 bases between. Germline CDR1 reads SNHLY; CDR2 reads FYNNEI. The CDR3 sequence is 15 residues long.

In regard to this clonotype: Compared with germline, one end of the junction differs, possibly owing to a read error. The chain employs TRBV12-3 or TRBV12-4 and TRBJ2-5; D is undetermined. This CDR3 is 15 amino acids long. This chain's CDR3 is CASSLGSLAQEAQYF. The CDR3, as DNA: TGTGCCAGCAGTTTGGGGTCCTTGGCACAAGAGGCCCAGTACTTC.

CDR3 residues: CASNILAGGPTGELFF. The DNA for the CDR3 is TGTGCCAGTAACATACTAGCGGGAGGGCCTACCGGGGAGCTGTTTTTT. The V gene is TRBV19, the J gene TRBJ2-2, with 13 bases fitting TRBD2. The CDR3 totals 16 residues. After removal of 7 bases from V and 5 bases from J, the junction contained 7 bases not matched to a gene. The V gene's germline CDR1 is LNHDA and CDR2 SQIVND (reference sequence).

V usage is TRBV7-2 and J usage is TRBJ1-6, with 7 bases aligning to TRBD1. CDR1 is SGHTA and CDR2 is FQGNSA in the germline V gene. The CDR3 loop spans 17 amino acids. V trimming: 1 base; J trimming: 10 bases; junction bases outside the gene matches: 13. CDR3 residues: CASSLVPDRVVGSPLHF. In nucleotides, the CDR3 is TGTGCCAGCAGCTTAGTACCCGACAGGGTGGTTGGATCACCCCTCCACTTT. Supplemented by reference TRBV7-2 and TRBJ1-6, the full variable domain reads GAGVSQSPSNKVTEKGKDVELRCDPISGHTALYWYRQSLGQGLEFLIYFQGNSAPDKSGLPSDRFSAERTGGSVSTLTIQRTQQEDSAVYLCASSLVPDRVVGSPLHFGNGTRLTVT.

The table lists this clonotype with a few counts. The rearrangement links TRBV7-9 to TRBJ1-2, with a possible D match to TRBD1 (5 bases). Between the trimmed V and J ends, which lost 3 bases and 3 bases, there was a span of 11 bases. The germline V gene encodes CDR1 SEHNR and CDR2 FQNEAQ (reference sequence). CDR3 length: 14 residues. In nucleotides, the CDR3 is TGTGCCAGCAGCTTCGCCGGGACGGACTATGGCTACACCTTC. Protein product: CASSFAGTDYGYTF.